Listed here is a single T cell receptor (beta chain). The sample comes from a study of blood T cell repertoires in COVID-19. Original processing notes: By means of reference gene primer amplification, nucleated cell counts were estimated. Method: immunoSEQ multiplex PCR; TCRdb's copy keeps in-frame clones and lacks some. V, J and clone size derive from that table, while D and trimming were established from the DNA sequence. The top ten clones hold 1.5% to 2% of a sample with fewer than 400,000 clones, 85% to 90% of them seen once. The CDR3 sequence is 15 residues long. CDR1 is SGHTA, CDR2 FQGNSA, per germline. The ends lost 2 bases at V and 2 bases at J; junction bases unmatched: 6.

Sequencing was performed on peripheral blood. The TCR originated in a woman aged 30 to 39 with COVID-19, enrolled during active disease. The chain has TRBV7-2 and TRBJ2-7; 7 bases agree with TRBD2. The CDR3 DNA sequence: TGTGCCAGCAGCTTATCTAGCGGATACCCCTACGAGCAGTACGTC. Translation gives CASSLSSGYPYEQYV.